Below, one T cell receptor beta chain is given with its context. Trimming took off 0 bases at V and 4 bases at J, with 10 bases between the two ends. The CDR3 consists of 15 residues. In germline, CDR1 is SGHRS, CDR2 YFSETQ. The T cells that were sequenced for TCR beta were CD8+ and CD4+ cells from blood. An input of roughly 0.5 to 1 ug of RNA was subjected to reverse transcription using random hexamers. TCRdb redid the calling of the immunoSEQ multiplex PCR reads with MiXCR, one entry per CDR3 protein. Altogether more than 90,000 distinct CDR3 sequences are present, more than 85% being singletons, with the ten largest covering 0.093%. These data belong to a study of CD8 T cells in Susac syndrome.

The chain has TRBV5-1 and TRBJ2-2; unclear D gene. The sample was CD4+ T cells from PBMCs. The clonotype originates from a human donor with multiple sclerosis. The CDR3 protein is CASSLATGPTGELFF. DNA for the CDR3: TGCGCCAGCAGCTTGGCTACCGGACCCACCGGGGAGCTGTTTTTT.